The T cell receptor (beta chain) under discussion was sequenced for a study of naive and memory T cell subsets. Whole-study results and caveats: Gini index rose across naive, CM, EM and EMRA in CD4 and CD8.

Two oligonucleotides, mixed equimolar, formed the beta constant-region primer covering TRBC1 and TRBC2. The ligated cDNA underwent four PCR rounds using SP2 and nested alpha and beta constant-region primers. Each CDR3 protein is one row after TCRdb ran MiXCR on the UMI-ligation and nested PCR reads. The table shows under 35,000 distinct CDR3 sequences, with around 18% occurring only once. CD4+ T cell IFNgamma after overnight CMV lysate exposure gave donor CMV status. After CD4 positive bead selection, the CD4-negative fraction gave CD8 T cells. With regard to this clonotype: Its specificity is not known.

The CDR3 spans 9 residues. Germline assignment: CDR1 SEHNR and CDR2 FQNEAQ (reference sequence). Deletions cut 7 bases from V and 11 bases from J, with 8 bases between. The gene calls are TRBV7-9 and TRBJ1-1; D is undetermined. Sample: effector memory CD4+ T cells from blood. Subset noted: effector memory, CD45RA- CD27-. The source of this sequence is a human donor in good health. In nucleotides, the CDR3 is TGTGCCAGCACCTCACAGGCTTTCTTT. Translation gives CASTSQAFF.